These 3 T cell receptor beta chains originate from one sample sequenced in a study of blood T cells in healthy people across ages. Primed by a sample-barcoded 5' primer and a J-beta primer mix, a second PCR proceeded for roughly 6 to 12 cycles. TCRdb re-derived calls from the 5' RACE reads in MiXCR, one entry per CDR3 protein. The sample lists hundreds of thousands of distinct CDR3 sequences, less than 25% occurring once. These sequences were also reported in another study, on T cells of mothers and their children.

Sequences were obtained from blood. The origin of the receptors is a boy aged 10-17 years in good health.

This clonotype was seen more than once but under ten times. The rearrangement joins TRBV12-3 or TRBV12-4 to TRBJ2-2; possibly TRBD1 or TRBD2 for D (5 bases each). The CDR3 is 17 amino acids. Trimming shortened V by 2 bases and J by 3 bases, and 16 bases separated the two germline ends. For the CDR3, the DNA is TGTGCCAGCAGTTTAATTTCGGGGCCGCTATACACCGGGGAGCTGTTTTTT. Encoded protein: CASSLISGPLYTGELFF.

The sample holds a few counts of this clonotype. This chain joins TRBV28 and TRBJ2-5; TRBD1 matches at 8 bases. Germline V lookup: CDR1 MDHEN, CDR2 SYDVKM. Trimming removed 4 bases from V and 11 bases from J; junction bases left unmatched: 15. The length of the CDR3 is 15 residues. Here the CDR3 DNA reads TGTGCCAGCAGTTCCCCTAGGACAGGGCTAGAGGAGCAGTACTTC. Translated, it gives CASSSPRTGLEEQYF.

As to this clonotype: No conserved phenylalanine or tryptophan is present at the end of the CDR3, so a read error is the likely explanation. V usage is TRBV20-1 and J usage is TRBJ1-5, with unresolved D. The CDR3 has 15 amino acids. Deletions cut 2 bases from V and 7 bases from J, with 18 bases between. CDR1 is DFQATT, CDR2 SNEGSKA, per germline (reference sequence). The CDR3 region is CSARRDDLKWQPQHL. Written as DNA, the CDR3 is TGCAGTGCTAGACGCGACGACCTCAAGTGGCAGCCCCAGCATCTT.